This T cell receptor (beta chain) was captured by sequencing in a study of blood T cell repertoires in COVID-19. In the study overall: T cells, B-cell-depleted T cells, or PBMCs provided the cDNA or gDNA that served as material.

Original analysis: Amplification with reference gene primers provided the estimates of nucleated cell counts. Sequencing used immunoSEQ multiplex PCR; TCRdb keeps in-frame clones, though not all of them. The V and J calls and the clone size are those of that table, but D and trimming were determined from the DNA. The table has over 150,000 clones, 60% to 85% seen once; the top ten hold about 3%. The germline V gene encodes CDR1 LGHDT and CDR2 YNNKEL (reference sequence). J lost 0 bases, V lost 3 bases, and 5 bases had no gene match. This CDR3 is built from 17 residues. This sequence joins TRBV3-1 (or the pseudogene TRBV3-2) and TRBJ1-1, with 12 bases matching TRBD1. Sequenced: peripheral blood. This clonotype was obtained from a man between 65 and 85 years old with acute or convalescent COVID-19. The DNA of the CDR3 is TGTGCCAGCAGCCAGGAGGGGACAGGGGGCATGAACACTGAAGCTTTCTTT. Its protein is CASSQEGTGGMNTEAFF.